A selection of T cell receptor beta chains follows, all from one sample in a study of blood T cell repertoires in COVID-19. Method: immunoSEQ multiplex PCR; TCRdb's copy keeps in-frame clones and lacks some. The data hold 150,000 to 200,000 clones, with around four fifths observed a single time. What was sequenced was PBMCs or T cells enriched from blood (not recorded which). These receptors came from a man in his forties who had recovered from COVID-19. Each CDR3 is given with its conserved first and last residue. D genes are given only for firm matches. Only part of the rows carry a size: once, few, many, or a class if the clone is expanded.

DNA: TGTGCCAGCAGCTTGGGCGGACAGGGGGCGGAGACCCAGTACTTC
CDR3: CASSLGGQGAETQYF
D: TRBD1
J: TRBJ2-5
size: .
V: TRBV5-4

DNA: TGTGCCAGCAGCCTCGAAGCTTTCTTT
CDR3: CASSLEAFF
D: .
J: TRBJ1-1
size: .
V: TRBV27

DNA: TGTGCCAGCAGCTTCCGCGTACAAGAGACCCAGTACTTC
CDR3: CASSFRVQETQYF
D: .
J: TRBJ2-5
size: .
V: TRBV11-2

DNA: TGTGCCAGCAGTTCATCCCTGGATGGGGGGACTGAAGCTTTCTTT
CDR3: CASSSSLDGGTEAFF
D: .
J: TRBJ1-1
size: .
V: TRBV2

DNA: TGTGCCAGCAGCTCCAGTTGGGGCGACGGTGGAAACACCATATATTTT
CDR3: CASSSSWGDGGNTIYF
D: .
J: TRBJ1-3
size: .
V: TRBV11-3

DNA: TGTGCCAGCAGTCCAGGACAGGGGGGTGAGGGCTACACCTTC
CDR3: CASSPGQGGEGYTF
D: TRBD1
J: TRBJ1-2
size: .
V: TRBV28

DNA: TGTGCCAGCAGCGACTCCCTCGGGGTTGGGGAGCTGTTTTTT
CDR3: CASSDSLGVGELFF
D: .
J: TRBJ2-2
size: .
V: TRBV7-2

DNA: TGTGCCAGCACTTTGGCAGGGAACACTGAAGCTTTCTTT
CDR3: CASTLAGNTEAFF
D: .
J: TRBJ1-1
size: .
V: TRBV6-5

DNA: TGTGCCAGCAGCTCGGGACTAGTTCCGTATTTT
CDR3: CASSSGLVPYF
D: TRBD2
J: TRBJ2-3
size: .
V: TRBV7-9

DNA: TGTGCCAGCAGCGCGGGAGGGACCAGGGGCATTCAGTACTTC
CDR3: CASSAGGTRGIQYF
D: TRBD2
J: TRBJ2-4
size: .
V: TRBV9

DNA: TGTGCCAGCAGTGAAGGGGCCAACTATGGCTACACCTTC
CDR3: CASSEGANYGYTF
D: .
J: TRBJ1-2
size: .
V: TRBV2

DNA: TGTGCCAGCAGACCTACAGGGGTGATGAACACTGAAGCTTTCTTT
CDR3: CASRPTGVMNTEAFF
D: TRBD1
J: TRBJ1-1
size: .
V: TRBV6-5

DNA: TGCGCCAGCAGCTTGGGACAGGGACTGAACACTGAAGCTTTCTTT
CDR3: CASSLGQGLNTEAFF
D: TRBD1
J: TRBJ1-1
size: .
V: TRBV5-1

DNA: TGTGCCAGCTCTAATAGCAATCAGCCCCAGCATTTT
CDR3: CASSNSNQPQHF
D: .
J: TRBJ1-5
size: .
V: TRBV18

DNA: TGCAGCGTTGTTTTGTACGGGACAGAAGCTTTCTTT
CDR3: CSVVLYGTEAFF
D: .
J: TRBJ1-1
size: .
V: TRBV29-1

DNA: TGCGCCAGCAGCTTGAGCCCGGGAACCTACAATGAGCAGTTCTTC
CDR3: CASSLSPGTYNEQFF
D: .
J: TRBJ2-1
size: few
V: TRBV5-1

DNA: TGTGCCAGCAGTTACTCGGGCAGGGGGAACCAGTACTTC
CDR3: CASSYSGRGNQYF
D: TRBD1
J: TRBJ2-5
size: .
V: TRBV6-5

DNA: TGTGCCAGCAGTTTACAGGGGGAAGTTAAGTACAATGAGCAGTTCTTC
CDR3: CASSLQGEVKYNEQFF
D: TRBD1
J: TRBJ2-1
size: .
V: TRBV14

DNA: TGTGCCACCCCAGGGACTAGCGGGCAGGTCGGGGAGCTGTTTTTT
CDR3: CATPGTSGQVGELFF
D: TRBD2
J: TRBJ2-2
size: few
V: TRBV24-1

DNA: TGTGCCAGCAGCGTAGATGGCCAGACATTCACAGATACGCAGTATTTT
CDR3: CASSVDGQTFTDTQYF
D: .
J: TRBJ2-3
size: .
V: TRBV9

DNA: TGTGCCAGCAGCTCCGGGACTTTCAATGAGCAGTTCTTC
CDR3: CASSSGTFNEQFF
D: .
J: TRBJ2-1
size: .
V: TRBV7-9

DNA: TGTGCCAGCAGTTGGGACAGGGCCCCTGTCTATGGCTACACCTTC
CDR3: CASSWDRAPVYGYTF
D: TRBD1
J: TRBJ1-2
size: .
V: TRBV6-5

DNA: TGTGCCATCAGTGAATCGCGGCCTAATTCACCCCTCCACTTT
CDR3: CAISESRPNSPLHF
D: .
J: TRBJ1-6
size: .
V: TRBV10-3

DNA: TGTGCCAGCAGTGCCTTCTTCTTTCTAGCGGGAGGGCAGGGCACAGATACGCAGTATTTT
CDR3: CASSAFFFLAGGQGTDTQYF
D: TRBD2
J: TRBJ2-3
size: .
V: TRBV2

DNA: TGTGCCAGCAGTTATACAGGGGAAGAGACCCAGTACTTC
CDR3: CASSYTGEETQYF
D: TRBD1
J: TRBJ2-5
size: .
V: TRBV12-3/TRBV12-4

DNA: TGCAGCGTTGGAGGGGCGGGAGTGATTGAGCAGTTCTTC
CDR3: CSVGGAGVIEQFF
D: TRBD2
J: TRBJ2-1
size: .
V: TRBV29-1

DNA: TGTGCCAGCAGTTTAACAGAGGGAAACACCATATATTTT
CDR3: CASSLTEGNTIYF
D: .
J: TRBJ1-3
size: .
V: TRBV27

DNA: TGTGCCAGCAGTGGGGACTCCAACACCGGGGAGCTGTTTTTT
CDR3: CASSGDSNTGELFF
D: .
J: TRBJ2-2
size: .
V: TRBV6-4

DNA: TGTGCCAGTCGGGTGGGGCAGGGAGATACGCAGTATTTT
CDR3: CASRVGQGDTQYF
D: .
J: TRBJ2-3
size: .
V: TRBV9

DNA: TGCGCCAGCAGCTCCTACAGGGCCGACACTGAAGCTTTCTTT
CDR3: CASSSYRADTEAFF
D: .
J: TRBJ1-1
size: once
V: TRBV5-1

DNA: TGTGCCAGCAGTGATGGCGGGCCCTTGTTCCACTTT
CDR3: CASSDGGPLFHF
D: .
J: TRBJ1-6
size: .
V: TRBV25-1

DNA: TGTGCCAGCAGCGTAGTTATGGAGGCCGGGGAGCTGTTTTTT
CDR3: CASSVVMEAGELFF
D: .
J: TRBJ2-2
size: .
V: TRBV9

DNA: TGTGCCAGTAATCCGGGACAGGGGGGCTATGGCTACACCTTC
CDR3: CASNPGQGGYGYTF
D: TRBD1
J: TRBJ1-2
size: .
V: TRBV19

DNA: TGTGCCAGCAGCTTGGGGACTAGCGGGAGTGAGCAGTTCTTC
CDR3: CASSLGTSGSEQFF
D: TRBD2
J: TRBJ2-1
size: .
V: TRBV7-8

DNA: TGTGCCAGCAGCCCAGTGAGTTGGACTGAAGCTTTCTTT
CDR3: CASSPVSWTEAFF
D: .
J: TRBJ1-1
size: .
V: TRBV6-2/TRBV6-3

DNA: TGTGCCAGCAGCTTACCCCGGACAGATAATTCACCCCTCCACTTT
CDR3: CASSLPRTDNSPLHF
D: .
J: TRBJ1-6
size: .
V: TRBV11-2